This T cell receptor (beta chain) was obtained from a study of shared clonotypes between healthy human individuals. A word on this clone: Antigen specificity is unknown.

Sequencing was performed with immunoSEQ multiplex PCR; in TCRdb, only in-frame clones are kept and a portion is missing. Of about 180,000 clones listed, approximately 92% were seen once; the top ten hold about 0.07%. Regarding the study as a whole: As a rule, naive subsets had a larger estimated richness than memory subsets.

The sequence derives from a woman aged 30 to 39 in good health. The sample comprised naive CD4+ T cells sorted from blood. Specified subset: CD45RA+ positively selected.

CDR3 residues: CASSRDRVQNTEAFF. The CDR3 DNA sequence: TGTGCCAGCAGTAGGGACAGGGTTCAGAACACTGAAGCTTTCTTT. The chain links TRBV6-5 to TRBJ1-1; TRBD1 matches at 9 bases. The V gene's germline CDR1 is MNHEY and CDR2 SVGAGI. This CDR3 has 15 residues. The trim removed 5 bases at V and 1 base at J, leaving 5 bases unmatched.